Sequencing of this T cell receptor beta chain was carried out in a study of T-cell reconstitution after alpha-beta-depleted transplantation in children. There are 14 residues in the CDR3. Germline loops: CDR1 SEHNR, CDR2 FQNEAQ (reference sequence). The V and J ends lost 1 base and 4 bases respectively, with 7 bases between them. This clonotype was observed at least ten times. It was with unique molecular identifiers that the TCRbeta library was prepared. TCRdb passed the PCR reads through MiXCR, listing each CDR3 protein once. The sample has approximately 300,000 distinct CDR3 sequences, roughly 9.1% seen once; the top ten hold 7.5%.

The sequence was obtained from a boy under two years old with acute myeloid leukemia, due to receive a stem cell transplant. Sequences were derived from PBMCs, sampled before TCRalphabeta/CD19-depleted stem cell transplant. This chain joins TRBV7-9 and TRBJ2-2; D is possibly TRBD2 (5 bases). DNA of the CDR3: TGTGCCAGCAGCTTAGAAAGCGGCACCGGGGAGCTGTTTTTT. Translating it yields CASSLESGTGELFF. Complete variable domain (other parts from reference TRBV7-9 and TRBJ2-2): DTGVSQNPRHKITKRGQNVTFRCDPISEHNRLYWYRQTLGQGPEFLTYFQNEAQLEKSRLLSDRFSAERPKGSFSTLEIQRTEQGDSAMYLCASSLESGTGELFFGEGSRLTVL.